This is a list of T cell receptor beta chains from one sample in a study of cytomegalovirus exposure and HLA in healthy donors. Profiled with immunoSEQ multiplex PCR; TCRdb holds only in-frame clones, not every one. The data contain 150,000 to 200,000 clones, 70% to 90% of them singletons. The source material was PBMCs. The receptors stem from a woman aged 18 to 35 in good health and CMV-seropositive. CDR3s include the opening cysteine and the closing phenylalanine or tryptophan. D genes are given only for firm matches. Rows give clone size only sometimes, using once, few, many, or a class for an expanded clone.

>TRBJ1-4|15|TRBV18|NA|NA
CASSQDQGTNEKLFF
TGTGCCAGCTCGCAAGACCAGGGAACTAATGAAAAACTGTTTTTT
>TRBJ2-2|16|TRBV6-5|NA|TRBD2
CASSSPSGGNTGELFF
TGTGCCAGCAGTTCCCCTAGCGGGGGAAACACCGGGGAGCTGTTTTTT
>TRBJ2-1|18|TRBV13|NA|TRBD2
CASSRRLAGEYSYNEQFF
TGTGCCAGCAGCCGCAGACTAGCGGGGGAGTACTCCTACAATGAGCAGTTCTTC
>TRBJ1-4|15|TRBV5-1|NA|NA
CASSATSGDREKLFF
TGCGCCAGCAGCGCAACTTCAGGGGACCGGGAAAAACTGTTTTTT
>TRBJ1-1|13|TRBV7-9|NA|NA
CASSSNTNTEAFF
TGTGCCAGCAGCTCGAACACGAACACTGAAGCTTTCTTT
>TRBJ1-2|14|TRBV15|NA|TRBD1
CATSSGQGLYGYTF
TGTGCCACCAGCTCGGGACAGGGGCTTTATGGCTACACCTTC
>TRBJ2-5|15|TRBV5-6|NA|NA
CASSFPTGYRETQYF
TGTGCCAGCAGCTTCCCCACAGGGTACCGAGAGACCCAGTACTTC
>TRBJ1-1|13|TRBV30|NA|NA
CAWSVGGYTEAFF
TGTGCCTGGAGTGTTGGGGGGTACACTGAAGCTTTCTTT
>TRBJ2-5|15|TRBV6-5|NA|TRBD2
CASSETSGGYSNQYF
TGTGCCAGCAGCGAAACTAGCGGGGGGTATAGTAACCAGTACTTC
>TRBJ1-1|16|TRBV28|few|TRBD1
CASSPLLRDRAFEAFF
TGTGCCAGCAGTCCACTGTTACGGGACAGGGCTTTTGAAGCTTTCTTT
>TRBJ2-1|13|TRBV5-1|NA|NA
CASSPDIYNEQFF
TGCGCCAGCAGCCCCGACATCTACAATGAGCAGTTCTTC
>TRBJ2-1|12|TRBV30|NA|TRBD2
CAWSFTGREQFF
TGTGCCTGGAGTTTTACCGGGAGGGAGCAGTTCTTC
>TRBJ1-3|15|TRBV5-1|NA|NA
CASSLEGDSGNTIYF
TGCGCCAGCAGCTTGGAGGGGGACTCTGGAAACACCATATATTTT
>TRBJ2-7|20|TRBV5-1|NA|TRBD2
CASSLVLVWLAGGPSYEQYF
TGCGCCAGCAGCTTGGTATTAGTCTGGCTAGCGGGGGGTCCGTCCTACGAGCAGTACTTC
>TRBJ2-5|11|TRBV5-6|NA|NA
CASSSQETQYF
TGTGCCAGCAGCTCTCAAGAGACCCAGTACTTC
>TRBJ1-6|13|TRBV29-1|NA|NA
CSVDPGGGSPLHF
TGCAGCGTTGATCCCGGAGGCGGTTCACCCCTCCACTTT
>TRBJ2-7|13|TRBV28|few|TRBD1
CASGGTVGYEQYF
TGTGCCAGCGGTGGGACAGTCGGCTACGAGCAGTACTTC
>TRBJ1-4|16|TRBV19|NA|NA
CASTSLAGTTNEKLFF
TGTGCCAGTACTTCGCTGGCCGGGACAACTAATGAAAAACTGTTTTTT
>TRBJ1-1|13|TRBV9|NA|NA
CASSVDLNTEAFF
TGTGCCAGCAGCGTAGACTTGAACACTGAAGCTTTCTTT
>TRBJ2-5|15|TRBV19|NA|TRBD1
CASSIPGQGWETQYF
TGTGCCAGTAGTATCCCGGGACAGGGGTGGGAGACCCAGTACTTC
>TRBJ1-1|14|TRBV11-2|NA|NA
CASSLVDMNTEAFF
TGTGCCAGCAGCTTAGTAGATATGAACACTGAAGCTTTCTTT
>TRBJ2-1|16|TRBV5-1|NA|TRBD2
CASSLGPSGGVYEQFF
TGCGCCAGCAGCTTGGGACCTAGCGGGGGGGTTTATGAGCAGTTCTTC
>TRBJ1-2|14|TRBV29-1|NA|NA
CSVEEVTGGSGYTF
TGCAGCGTTGAAGAGGTGACAGGAGGTTCTGGCTACACCTTC
>TRBJ1-3|16|TRBV7-9|NA|NA
CASSGETGVSGNTIYF
TGTGCCAGCAGCGGGGAGACAGGTGTCTCTGGAAACACCATATATTTT
>TRBJ1-5|16|TRBV5-5|NA|NA
CASSPRTVLGNQPQHF
TGTGCCAGCAGCCCCCGGACAGTCCTAGGCAATCAGCCCCAGCATTTT
>TRBJ2-1|19|TRBV7-3|once|TRBD2
CASSSATRIAGGDYNEQFF
TGTGCCAGCAGCTCAGCTACCCGAATAGCGGGGGGCGATTACAATGAGCAGTTCTTC
>TRBJ1-1|11|TRBV5-1|once|NA
CASTGVAEAFF
TGCGCCAGCACAGGGGTGGCTGAAGCTTTCTTT
>TRBJ1-2|15|TRBV4-3|NA|TRBD1
CASSHTGGANYGYTF
TGCGCCAGCAGCCATACAGGGGGGGCGAACTATGGCTACACCTTC
>TRBJ1-4|17|TRBV30|NA|NA
CAWRAGLGAATNEKLFF
TGTGCCTGGAGGGCCGGTTTGGGGGCGGCAACTAATGAAAAACTGTTTTTT
>TRBJ1-2|15|TRBV7-3|NA|NA
CASSLTPGVGYGYTF
TGTGCCAGCAGCTTAACCCCCGGGGTGGGGTATGGCTACACCTTC
>TRBJ2-1|16|TRBV5-4|once|NA
CASSLGGIRGHNEQFF
TGTGCCAGCAGCCTAGGCGGGATAAGGGGCCACAATGAGCAGTTCTTC
>TRBJ2-2|15|TRBV19|NA|TRBD2
CASSPLAGGTGELFF
TGTGCCAGTAGCCCCCTGGCGGGGGGCACCGGGGAGCTGTTTTTT
>TRBJ1-2|20|TRBV4-3|NA|NA
CASSETTPAKLISGNYGYTF
TGCGCCAGCAGCGAAACCACCCCGGCGAAGTTAATTTCGGGGAACTATGGCTACACCTTC
>TRBJ1-2|14|TRBV30|NA|TRBD1
CAWTLGQGDSGYTF
TGTGCCTGGACTCTTGGGCAGGGGGACTCCGGCTACACCTTC
>TRBJ2-5|18|TRBV6-1|NA|NA
CASSESFRTGSWQETQYF
TGTGCCAGCAGTGAATCCTTTAGGACGGGGAGTTGGCAAGAGACCCAGTACTTC
>TRBJ1-1|14|TRBV5-6|NA|NA
CASSLDGGNTEAFF
TGTGCCAGCAGCTTGGATGGGGGCAACACTGAAGCTTTCTTT
>TRBJ2-5|13|TRBV30|NA|TRBD2
CARRGLAGETQYF
TGTGCCCGACGGGGACTAGCTGGTGAGACCCAGTACTTC
>TRBJ1-2|14|TRBV30|once|TRBD1
CAWRFRDSFYGYTF
TGTGCCTGGAGGTTCCGGGACAGCTTCTATGGCTACACCTTC
>TRBJ2-2|17|TRBV18|few|TRBD2
CASSPIAGGVSTGELFF
TGTGCCAGCTCACCAATCGCCGGGGGGGTATCGACCGGGGAGCTGTTTTTT
>TRBJ2-7|14|TRBV13|NA|NA
CASRRGGSSYEQYF
TGTGCCAGCCGCCGTGGGGGGAGCTCCTACGAGCAGTACTTC
>TRBJ1-1|15|TRBV30|NA|NA
CAWRGEQGPSGKAFF
TGTGCCTGGAGAGGCGAACAGGGACCCTCGGGTAAGGCTTTCTTT